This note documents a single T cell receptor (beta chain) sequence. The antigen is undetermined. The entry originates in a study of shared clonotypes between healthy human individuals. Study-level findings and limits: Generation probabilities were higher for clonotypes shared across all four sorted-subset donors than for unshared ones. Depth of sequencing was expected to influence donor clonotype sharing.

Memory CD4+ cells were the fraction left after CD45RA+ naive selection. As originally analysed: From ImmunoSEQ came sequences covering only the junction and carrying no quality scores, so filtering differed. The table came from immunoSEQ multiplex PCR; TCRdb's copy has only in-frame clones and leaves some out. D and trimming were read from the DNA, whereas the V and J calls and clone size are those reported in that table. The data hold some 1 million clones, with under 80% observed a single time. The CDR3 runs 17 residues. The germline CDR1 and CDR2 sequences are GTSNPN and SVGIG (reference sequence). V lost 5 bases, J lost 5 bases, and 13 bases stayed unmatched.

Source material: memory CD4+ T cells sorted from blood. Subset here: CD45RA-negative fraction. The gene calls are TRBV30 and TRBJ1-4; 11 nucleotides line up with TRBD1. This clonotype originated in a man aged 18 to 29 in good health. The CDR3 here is CAWASGTGGRLNEKLFF. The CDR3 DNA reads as TGTGCCTGGGCTTCCGGGACAGGGGGTCGATTGAATGAAAAACTGTTTTTT.